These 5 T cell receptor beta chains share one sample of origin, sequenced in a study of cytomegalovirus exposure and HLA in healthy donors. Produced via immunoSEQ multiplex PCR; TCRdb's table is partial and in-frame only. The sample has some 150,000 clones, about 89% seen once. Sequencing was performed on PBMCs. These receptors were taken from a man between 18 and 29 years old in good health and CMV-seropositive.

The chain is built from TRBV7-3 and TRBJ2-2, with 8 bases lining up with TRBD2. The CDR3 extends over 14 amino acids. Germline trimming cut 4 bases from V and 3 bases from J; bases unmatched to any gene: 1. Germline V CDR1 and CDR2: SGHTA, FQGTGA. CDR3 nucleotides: TGTGCCAGCAGCTCGGGGGGGGACACCGGGGAGCTGTTTTTT. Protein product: CASSSGGDTGELFF.

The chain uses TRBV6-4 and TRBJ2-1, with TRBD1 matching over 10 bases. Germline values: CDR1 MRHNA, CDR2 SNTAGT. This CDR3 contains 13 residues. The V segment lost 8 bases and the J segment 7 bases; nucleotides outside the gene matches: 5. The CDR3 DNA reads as TGTGCCAGCGGGACAGGGGACGAAAATGAGCAGTTCTTC. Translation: CASGTGDENEQFF.

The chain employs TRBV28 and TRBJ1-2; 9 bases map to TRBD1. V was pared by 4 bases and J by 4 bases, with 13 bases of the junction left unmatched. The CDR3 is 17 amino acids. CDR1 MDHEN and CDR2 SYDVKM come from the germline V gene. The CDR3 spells CASSSRTGERGGYGYTF. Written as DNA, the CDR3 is TGTGCCAGCAGTTCTAGGACAGGGGAAAGAGGTGGCTATGGCTACACCTTC.

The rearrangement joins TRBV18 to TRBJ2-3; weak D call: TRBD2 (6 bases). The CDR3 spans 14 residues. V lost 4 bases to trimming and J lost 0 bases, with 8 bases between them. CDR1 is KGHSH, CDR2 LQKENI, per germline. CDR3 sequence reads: CASSLSGSTDTQYF. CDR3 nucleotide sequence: TGTGCCAGCTCACTTAGCGGAAGCACAGATACGCAGTATTTT.

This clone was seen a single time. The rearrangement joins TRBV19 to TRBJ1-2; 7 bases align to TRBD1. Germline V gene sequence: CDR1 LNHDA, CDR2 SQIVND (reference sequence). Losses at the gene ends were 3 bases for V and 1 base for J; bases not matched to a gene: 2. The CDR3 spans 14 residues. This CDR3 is CASSMGQFNYGYTF. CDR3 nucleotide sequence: TGTGCCAGTAGTATGGGACAGTTTAACTATGGCTACACCTTC. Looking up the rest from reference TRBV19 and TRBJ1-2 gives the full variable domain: DGGITQSPKYLFRKEGQNVTLSCEQNLNHDAMYWYRQDPGQGLRLIYYSQIVNDFQKGDIAEGYSVSREKKESFPLTVTSAQKNPTAFYLCASSMGQFNYGYTFGSGTRLTVV.